The clone carrying this T cell receptor (beta chain) was seen once. This sample was taken from a study of blood T cell repertoires in COVID-19. Study information: Whether acute or convalescent, the COVID-19 samples came from the United States, Italy and Spain. T cells, B-cell-depleted T cells, or PBMCs supplied cDNA or gDNA.

In the original processing: Amplifying reference gene primers gave estimates of nucleated cell counts. The repertoire was sequenced with immunoSEQ multiplex PCR; TCRdb's copy has only in-frame clones and lacks some. The V and J calls and clone size were taken over from that table, and D and trimming were inferred from the DNA. The sample shows 130,000 or so clones, roughly four fifths of them seen only once. Sequencing used peripheral blood. The sequence derives from a human donor in a cohort sampled during active COVID-19.

The CDR3 is CASSSPGRAAGLDYGYTF. The CDR3 nucleotides are TGTGCCAGCAGTTCCCCCGGCCGGGCGGCGGGGCTTGACTATGGCTACACCTTC. The chain recombines TRBV25-1 with TRBJ1-2; D is possibly TRBD1 (5 bases). Germline V gene lookup returns CDR1 MGHDK and CDR2 SYGVNS. Trimming shortened V by 5 bases and J by 3 bases, and 25 bases separated the two germline ends. The length of the CDR3 is 18 residues.